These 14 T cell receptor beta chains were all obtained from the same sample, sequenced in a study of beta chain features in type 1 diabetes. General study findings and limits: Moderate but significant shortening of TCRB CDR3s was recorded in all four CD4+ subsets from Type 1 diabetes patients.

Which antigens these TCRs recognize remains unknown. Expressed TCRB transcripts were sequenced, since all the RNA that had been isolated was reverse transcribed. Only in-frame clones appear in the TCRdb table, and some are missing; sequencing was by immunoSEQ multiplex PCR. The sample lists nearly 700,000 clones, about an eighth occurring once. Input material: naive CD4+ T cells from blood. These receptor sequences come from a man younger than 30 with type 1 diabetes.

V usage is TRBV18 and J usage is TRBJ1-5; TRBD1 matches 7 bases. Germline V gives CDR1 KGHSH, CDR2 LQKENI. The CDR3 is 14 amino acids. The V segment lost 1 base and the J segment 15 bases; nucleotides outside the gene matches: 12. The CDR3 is CASSPRQGEALRHF. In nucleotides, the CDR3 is TGTGCCAGCTCACCACGGCAGGGGGAAGCCCTTCGGCATTTT.

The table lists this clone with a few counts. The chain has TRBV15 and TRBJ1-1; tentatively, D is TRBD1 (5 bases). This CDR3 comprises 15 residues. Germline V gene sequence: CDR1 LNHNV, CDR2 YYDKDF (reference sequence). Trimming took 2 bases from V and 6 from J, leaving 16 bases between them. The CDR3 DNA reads TGTGCCACCAGCAGACGAAAGGGGCCGAGTGCTGAAGCTTTCTTT. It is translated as CATSRRKGPSAEAFF.

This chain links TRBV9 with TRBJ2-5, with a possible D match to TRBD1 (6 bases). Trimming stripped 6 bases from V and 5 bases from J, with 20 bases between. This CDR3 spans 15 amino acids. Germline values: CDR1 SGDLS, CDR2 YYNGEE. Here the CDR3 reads CASTTTGMPRETQYF. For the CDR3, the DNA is TGTGCCAGCACCACGACAGGAATGCCCCGGGAGACCCAGTACTTC. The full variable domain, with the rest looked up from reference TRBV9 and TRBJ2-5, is DSGVTQTPKHLITATGQRVTLRCSPRSGDLSVYWYQQSLDQGLQFLIQYYNGEERAKGNILERFSAQQFPDLHSELNLSSLELGDSALYFCASTTTGMPRETQYFGPGTRLLVL.

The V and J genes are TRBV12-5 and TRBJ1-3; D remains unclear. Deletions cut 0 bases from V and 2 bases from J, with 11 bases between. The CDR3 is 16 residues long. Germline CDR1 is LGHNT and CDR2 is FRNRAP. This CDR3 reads CASGLVLASTGNTIYF. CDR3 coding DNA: TGTGCTAGTGGTTTGGTATTGGCTTCCACTGGAAACACCATATATTTT.

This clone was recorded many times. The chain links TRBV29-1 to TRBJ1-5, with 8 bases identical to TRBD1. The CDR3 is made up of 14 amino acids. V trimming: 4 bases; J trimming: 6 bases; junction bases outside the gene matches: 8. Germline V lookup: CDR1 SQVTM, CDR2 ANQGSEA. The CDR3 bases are TGCAGCGTTGGCCCAGGGGGCTGGGGTCAGCCCCAGCATTTT. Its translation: CSVGPGGWGQPQHF.

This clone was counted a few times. The DNA of the CDR3 is TGTGCCTGGAGCCCTGGACAAGGCTCCGGCTACACCTTC. Its translation: CAWSPGQGSGYTF. J is TRBJ1-2 and V is TRBV30, with D possibly TRBD1 on 5 matching bases. Germline V gene sequence: CDR1 GTSNPN, CDR2 SVGIG (reference sequence). Trimming cost V 3 bases and J 8 bases, with 16 bases left between them. This CDR3 is 13 amino acids long.

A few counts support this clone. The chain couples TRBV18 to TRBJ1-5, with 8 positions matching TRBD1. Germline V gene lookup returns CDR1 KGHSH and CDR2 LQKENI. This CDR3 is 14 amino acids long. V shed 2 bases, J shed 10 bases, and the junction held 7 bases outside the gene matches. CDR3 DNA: TGTGCCAGCTCACCAGGGACAGGCGACCGACCCCAGCATTTT. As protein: CASSPGTGDRPQHF.

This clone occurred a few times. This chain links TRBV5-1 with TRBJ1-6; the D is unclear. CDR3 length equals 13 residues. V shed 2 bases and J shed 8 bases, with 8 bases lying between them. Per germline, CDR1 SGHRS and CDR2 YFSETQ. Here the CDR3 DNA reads TGCGCCAGCAGCTTTGGGGATGATTCACCCCTCCACTTT. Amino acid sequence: CASSFGDDSPLHF.

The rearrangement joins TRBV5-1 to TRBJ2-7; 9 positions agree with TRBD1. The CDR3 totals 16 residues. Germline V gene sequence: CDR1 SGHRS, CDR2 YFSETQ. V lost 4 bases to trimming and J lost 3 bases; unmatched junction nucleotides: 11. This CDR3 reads CASSESSGTGNYEQYF. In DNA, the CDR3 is TGCGCCAGCAGCGAGAGTTCCGGGACAGGGAACTACGAGCAGTACTTC.

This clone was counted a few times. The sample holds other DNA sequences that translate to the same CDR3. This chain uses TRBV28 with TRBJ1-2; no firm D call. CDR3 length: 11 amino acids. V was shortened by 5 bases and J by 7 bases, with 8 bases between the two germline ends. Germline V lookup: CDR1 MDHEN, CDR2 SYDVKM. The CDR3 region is CASSSPGGYTF. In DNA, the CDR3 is TGTGCCAGCAGTAGTCCAGGTGGCTACACCTTC.

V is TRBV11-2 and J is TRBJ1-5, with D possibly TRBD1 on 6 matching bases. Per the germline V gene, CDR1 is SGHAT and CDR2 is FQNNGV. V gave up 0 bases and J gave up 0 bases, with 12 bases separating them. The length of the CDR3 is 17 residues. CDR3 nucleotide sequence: TGTGCCAGCAGCTTAGAGTCGGGACATATTAGCAATCAGCCCCAGCATTTT. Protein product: CASSLESGHISNQPQHF.

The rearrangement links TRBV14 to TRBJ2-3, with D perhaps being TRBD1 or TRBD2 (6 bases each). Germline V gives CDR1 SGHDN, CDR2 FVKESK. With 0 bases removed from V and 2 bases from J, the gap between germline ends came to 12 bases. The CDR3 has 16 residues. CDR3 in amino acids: CASSQERGAYTDTQYF. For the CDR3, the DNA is TGTGCCAGCAGCCAAGAAAGGGGGGCTTACACAGATACGCAGTATTTT.

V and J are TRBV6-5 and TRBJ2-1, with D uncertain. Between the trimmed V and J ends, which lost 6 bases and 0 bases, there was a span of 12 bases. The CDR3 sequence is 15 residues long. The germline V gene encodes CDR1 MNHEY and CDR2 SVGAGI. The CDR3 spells CASRIRGDSYNEQFF. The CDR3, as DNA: TGTGCCAGCAGGATCCGTGGGGACTCCTACAATGAGCAGTTCTTC.

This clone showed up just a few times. As DNA, the CDR3 is TGTGCCATCAGTGAAGGGACGGTGGTAGATCAGCCCCAGCATTTT. Translation gives CAISEGTVVDQPQHF. The chain carries TRBV10-3 and TRBJ1-5, with a weak D call TRBD1 (5 bases). CDR1 and CDR2 (germline): ENHRY, SYGVKD. V lost 3 bases, J lost 5 bases, and 14 bases lay in between. This CDR3 spans 15 amino acids.